A single sample is the source of the 15 T cell receptor beta chains below, sequenced in a study of T cell changes during pregnancy in multiple sclerosis. Here immunoSEQ multiplex PCR was the method, and the copy in TCRdb shows in-frame clones only, minus some. Of about 70,000 clones listed, about 91% are singletons. The sample here was peripheral blood, taken in the first trimester of pregnancy. These receptors were collected from a female donor with multiple sclerosis, enrolled in a pregnancy study.

Written as DNA, the CDR3 is TGTGCCAGCTCACCAAGCCAGCGGGCCGACCTTGGCACAGATACGCAGTATTTT. It specifies CASSPSQRADLGTDTQYF. The gene calls are TRBV18 and TRBJ2-3, with D possibly matching TRBD2 (6 bases). V was clipped by 2 bases and J by 1 base, with 19 bases between them. The CDR3 contains 18 residues. Germline V gives CDR1 KGHSH, CDR2 LQKENI.

The count of this clone is one. The gene calls are TRBV5-1 and TRBJ2-2, with TRBD2 identical over 7 bases. Trimming took 0 bases from V and 1 from J; bases not matched to a gene: 0. CDR3 length equals 15 residues. Germline assignment: CDR1 SGHRS and CDR2 YFSETQ. The CDR3 nucleotides are TGCGCCAGCAGCTTGGCGGGAGGGAACACCGGGGAGCTGTTTTTT. It translates to CASSLAGGNTGELFF.

The rearrangement joins TRBV5-1 to TRBJ2-3; D is perhaps TRBD1 (6 bases). The V gene's germline CDR1 is SGHRS and CDR2 YFSETQ. The CDR3 spans 15 residues. Trimming removed 7 bases from V and 4 bases from J, with 19 bases in between. The CDR3 DNA reads as TGCGCCAGCCACTCAGGGGACATTCCTGCAGATACGCAGTATTTT. This gives the protein CASHSGDIPADTQYF.

The V gene is TRBV28, the J gene TRBJ2-7, with 15 bases matching TRBD2. The trim removed 0 bases at V and 7 bases at J, leaving 1 base unmatched. Looked up from germline, CDR1 is MDHEN and CDR2 is SYDVKM. The CDR3 covers 15 residues. This CDR3 reads CASSLWGLAGGEQYF. The CDR3 DNA sequence: TGTGCCAGCAGTTTATGGGGACTAGCGGGAGGAGAGCAGTACTTC.

V usage is TRBV6-1 and J usage is TRBJ1-5; 11 nucleotides match TRBD1. In germline, CDR1 is MNHNS, CDR2 SASEGT. Losses at the gene ends were 3 bases for V and 6 bases for J; bases not matched to a gene: 4. The CDR3 contains 15 residues. The CDR3 DNA reads as TGTGCCAGCAGTGACGGACAGGGGGCGTTTCAGCCCCAGCATTTT. It translates to CASSDGQGAFQPQHF.

The chain carries TRBV2 and TRBJ2-5; D is uncertain. Trimming took 1 base from V and 1 from J, leaving 4 bases between them. The CDR3 runs to 13 residues. Looked up from germline, CDR1 is SNHLY and CDR2 is FYNNEI. CDR3 region: CASSEDSQETQYF. As DNA, the CDR3 is TGTGCCAGCAGTGAAGACAGCCAAGAGACCCAGTACTTC.

This clone was seen more than once but under ten times. V and J are TRBV7-6 and TRBJ1-6; possibly TRBD1 for D (6 bases). This CDR3 has 14 amino acids. Trimming left V 1 base short and J 9 bases short, with 10 bases between. Germline V gene data show CDR1 as SGHVS and CDR2 as FNYEAQ. DNA of the CDR3: TGTGCCAGCAGCTTAGATCAGGGGAGTTCACCCCTCCACTTT. As protein: CASSLDQGSSPLHF.

The chain is built from TRBV6-5 and TRBJ1-6, with 9 positions matching TRBD1. CDR3 length equals 16 residues. The V segment lost 3 bases and the J segment 10 bases; nucleotides outside the gene matches: 10. CDR1 and CDR2 (germline): MNHEY, SVGAGI. The chain's CDR3 is CASSYIGDRAESPLHF. In DNA, the CDR3 is TGTGCCAGCAGTTATATTGGGGACAGGGCGGAATCACCCCTCCACTTT.

The V call is TRBV5-6, the J call TRBJ1-3; D is unresolved. The CDR3 runs to 13 residues. The germline CDR1 and CDR2 sequences are SGHDT and YYEEEE. The V gene lost 0 bases and the J gene lost 6 bases, with 7 bases spanning the gap. The CDR3 protein is CASSLVGVNTIYF. As DNA, the CDR3 is TGTGCCAGCAGCTTGGTTGGAGTAAACACCATATATTTT.

This chain connects TRBV15 to TRBJ2-7; 9 nucleotides align to TRBD1. V was clipped by 3 bases and J by 3 bases; unmatched bases: 6. Looked up from germline, CDR1 is LNHNV and CDR2 is YYDKDF (reference sequence). CDR3 length equals 15 residues. In nucleotides, the CDR3 is TGTGCCACCAGCAGGGGGGACAGGGCGTACTACGAGCAGTACTTC. Its protein is CATSRGDRAYYEQYF.

The chain has TRBV19 and TRBJ1-1; perhaps TRBD1 as D (5 bases). V lost 0 bases and J lost 4, with 12 bases in between. Germline assignment: CDR1 LNHDA and CDR2 SQIVND (reference sequence). This CDR3 has 15 residues. The CDR3 DNA sequence: TGTGCCAGTAGTATAGACATGGGACTCGGCACTGAAGCTTTCTTT. Protein sequence: CASSIDMGLGTEAFF.

The V and J genes are TRBV7-3 and TRBJ2-3; D may be TRBD2 (6 bases). The germline V gene encodes CDR1 SGHTA and CDR2 FQGTGA. This CDR3 is 14 amino acids long. With 4 bases removed from V and 1 base from J, the gap between germline ends came to 9 bases. CDR3 protein: CASSWGGGTDTQYF. CDR3 bases: TGTGCCAGCAGCTGGGGCGGGGGCACAGATACGCAGTATTTT.

The V gene is TRBV21-1, the J gene TRBJ2-7; the DNA was not used to check the table's D call, TRBD1. TRBV21-1 is an annotated pseudogene. The CDR3 is made up of 17 amino acids. As DNA, the CDR3 is TGTGCCAGCAGCAAAAAAAAACTACAACAGGGGCACCTCGAGCAGTACTTC. It is translated as CASSKKKLQQGHLEQYF.

The chain links TRBV4-2 to TRBJ2-7; a weak D match, TRBD2 (7 bases). V lost 0 bases, J lost 3 bases, and 12 bases lay in between. Germline assignment: CDR1 LGHNA and CDR2 YNFKEQ. The CDR3 contains 15 residues. CDR3 bases: TGTGCCAGCAGCCAAGATCGAGGGGGGGACTACGAGCAGTACTTC. Protein sequence: CASSQDRGGDYEQYF.

This clone was found a few times. V is TRBV10-3 and J is TRBJ1-4; D is possibly TRBD1 (5 bases). Trimming took 11 bases from V and 3 from J, leaving 13 bases between them. The CDR3 runs 13 residues. CDR1 ENHRY and CDR2 SYGVKD come from the germline V gene. This CDR3 is CASSGGANEKLFF. CDR3 in DNA: TGTGCCTCGTCTGGGGGGGCTAATGAAAAACTGTTTTTT.